These 22 T cell receptor beta chains share one sample of origin, sequenced in a study of breast tumors, draining lymph nodes, adjacent tissues. TCRdb re-called the multiplex PCR reads with MiXCR, one entry per CDR3 protein. Here the sample spans about 130,000 distinct CDR3 sequences, about a fifth being singletons. Axillary draining lymph nodes of breast cancer patients supplied the node samples. The sequencing sample was made of axillary lymph node tissue. These receptors came from a female donor with breast cancer. Some clones in this sample may be carry-over from other donors' samples.

This clonotype has ten or more counts. The chain carries TRBV20-1 and TRBJ2-7; possible D gene TRBD1, 5 bases. The germline gives CDR1 DFQATT, CDR2 SNEGSKA (reference sequence). The CDR3 spans 13 residues. V shed 6 bases and J shed 2 bases, with 14 bases lying between them. The CDR3 region is CSADNSGTYEQYF. In nucleotides, the CDR3 is TGCAGTGCGGACAACTCTGGCACCTACGAGCAGTACTTC.

This chain joins TRBV27 and TRBJ2-5; 9 nucleotides match TRBD2. This CDR3 has 15 residues. V trimming: 5 bases; J trimming: 2 bases; junction bases outside the gene matches: 6. Germline V CDR1 and CDR2: MNHEY, SMNVEV (reference sequence). The CDR3 DNA follows: TGTGCCAGCAGTAGTAGCGGGAGCGGGCAAGAGACCCAGTACTTC. It encodes CASSSSGSGQETQYF.

With respect to this clonotype: A clone one base away is much larger, so this may be a read error. The chain has TRBV14 and TRBJ2-7; D is unclear. V was clipped by 4 bases and J by 4 bases, with 8 bases between them. CDR1 SGHDN and CDR2 FVKESK come from the germline V gene. The CDR3 sequence is 12 residues long. In DNA form, the CDR3 reads TGTGCCAGCAGCCGAGTCCGGTACGAGCAGTACTTC. It encodes CASSRVRYEQYF.

This clonotype showed up many times. This rearrangement joins TRBV7-8 to TRBJ2-3; 12 bases agree with TRBD2. Germline V gives CDR1 SGHVS, CDR2 FQNEAQ. The CDR3 is 16 residues long. The ends lost 4 bases at V and 1 base at J; junction bases unmatched: 3. The CDR3 here is CASSSSGREGTDTQYF. Written as DNA, the CDR3 is TGTGCCAGCAGCTCTAGCGGGAGGGAGGGCACAGATACGCAGTATTTT.

This clonotype has a count of ten or more. The V gene is TRBV5-1, the J gene TRBJ2-1, with a possible D match to TRBD1 (5 bases). Per germline, CDR1 SGHRS and CDR2 YFSETQ. V was trimmed by 6 bases and J by 0 bases, leaving 10 bases between them. The CDR3 runs to 14 residues. CDR3 sequence (DNA): TGCGCCAGCACCCTAGACAGCTCCTACAATGAGCAGTTCTTC. Protein: CASTLDSSYNEQFF.

This clonotype was counted only a few times. The chain links TRBV3-1 to TRBJ1-4; D call uncertain. Trimming took 2 bases from V and 0 from J, leaving 7 bases between them. CDR1 is LGHDT, CDR2 YNNKEL, per germline (reference sequence). This CDR3 is 15 amino acids long. CDR3 amino acids: CASSQTTATNEKLFF. In nucleotides, the CDR3 is TGTGCCAGCAGCCAAACAACTGCAACTAATGAAAAACTGTTTTTT.

This clonotype was recorded at least ten times. The chain uses TRBV7-2 and TRBJ2-1, with a weak D call TRBD2 (5 bases). V dropped 5 bases and J dropped 0 bases, with 8 bases sitting between them. The CDR3 has 14 amino acids. Germline V gene data show CDR1 as SGHTA and CDR2 as FQGNSA. For the CDR3, the DNA is TGTGCCAGCAGCACCACTAGCTCCTACAATGAGCAGTTCTTC. Encoded protein: CASSTTSSYNEQFF. Based on the CDR3 plus reference TRBV7-2 and TRBJ2-1, the full variable domain is GAGVSQSPSNKVTEKGKDVELRCDPISGHTALYWYRQSLGQGLEFLIYFQGNSAPDKSGLPSDRFSAERTGGSVSTLTIQRTQQEDSAVYLCASSTTSSYNEQFFGPGTRLTVL.

Notes on this clonotype: A much larger clone differs from this one at a single base, so this may be a read error. The genes are TRBV19 and TRBJ1-6; no definite D call. With 5 bases removed from V and 4 bases from J, the gap between germline ends came to 6 bases. The CDR3 totals 13 residues. Germline lookup yields CDR1 LNHDA and CDR2 SQIVND (reference sequence). This CDR3 is CASSVRYNSPLHF. The CDR3 nucleotides are TGTGCCAGTAGTGTGCGGTATAATTCACCCCTCCACTTT.

For this clonotype: This may stem from a read error, because a much larger clone lies one nucleotide away. The conserved closing phenylalanine or tryptophan is absent in this CDR3, likely reflecting a read error. V and J are TRBV4-1 and TRBJ1-2, with D unclear. The CDR3 is made up of 14 amino acids. V lost 0 bases to trimming and J lost 3 bases, with 8 bases between them. Germline CDR1 is MGHRA and CDR2 is YSYEKL. The chain's CDR3 is CASSQDSSYYGYTL. The CDR3 DNA reads TGCGCCAGCAGCCAAGATTCCTCTTACTATGGCTACACCCTC.

This clonotype was counted ten times or more. The chain is built from TRBV20-1 and TRBJ2-7; D unclear. Trimming removed 6 bases at V and 2 bases at J, with 8 bases between. CDR1 is DFQATT, CDR2 SNEGSKA, per germline (reference sequence). The CDR3 has 11 amino acids. CDR3 DNA sequence: TGCAGTGCCCCCCGGGCCTACGAGCAGTACTTC. This translates into CSAPRAYEQYF.

This clonotype has ten or more counts. The rearrangement uses TRBV4-2 and TRBJ2-3; TRBD2 matches at 8 bases. The germline V gene has CDR1 LGHNA and CDR2 YNFKEQ. After removal of 4 bases from V and 1 base from J, the junction contained 7 bases not matched to a gene. The CDR3 is 16 amino acids. CDR3 region: CASSPLSGTGTDTQYF. The CDR3 coding sequence is TGTGCCAGCAGCCCCCTTAGCGGGACGGGCACAGATACGCAGTATTTT.

This clonotype was recorded at least ten times. The chain links TRBV19 to TRBJ1-2; 10 nucleotides align to TRBD1. This CDR3 region has 15 residues. Trimming at V came to 7 bases and at J to 8 bases, leaving 13 bases not matched to a gene. Germline V gene lookup returns CDR1 LNHDA and CDR2 SQIVND (reference sequence). The CDR3 loop is CASTATGTGVRGYTF. CDR3 nucleotide sequence: TGTGCCAGTACCGCGACCGGGACAGGGGTCCGCGGCTACACCTTC.

This clonotype was seen more than once but under ten times. The genes are TRBV30 and TRBJ1-2; perhaps TRBD1 as D (6 bases). Germline loops: CDR1 GTSNPN, CDR2 SVGIG (reference sequence). V lost 5 bases and J lost 2, with 15 bases in between. This CDR3 is 14 amino acids long. The CDR3 region has the DNA TGTGCCTGGGGTACCCGGACAGTCAACTATGGCTACACCTTC. This encodes CAWGTRTVNYGYTF. Full variable domain (remainder filled in from reference TRBV30 and TRBJ1-2): SQTIHQWPATLVQPVGSPLSLECTVEGTSNPNLYWYRQAAGRGLQLLFYSVGIGQISSEVPQNLSASRPQDRQFILSSKKLLLSDSGFYLCAWGTRTVNYGYTFGSGTRLTVV.

To note about this clonotype: Since a much larger clone is just one base distant, this may be a read error. The CDR3 loop is CASGRGTSGTGELLF. CDR3 nucleotide sequence: TGTGCCAGCGGACGAGGGACTAGCGGTACCGGGGAGCTGCTTTTT. The rearrangement links TRBV6-5 to TRBJ2-2; 11 bases line up with TRBD2. The CDR3 consists of 15 residues. CDR1 MNHEY and CDR2 SVGAGI come from the germline V gene.

This clonotype was counted many times. The V and J genes are TRBV19 and TRBJ1-5, with TRBD1 matching 10 bases. Germline assignment: CDR1 LNHDA and CDR2 SQIVND (reference sequence). Losses at the gene ends were 10 bases for V and 7 bases for J; bases not matched to a gene: 7. The CDR3 has 13 amino acids. This CDR3 is CATKDRGVQPQHF. The CDR3 DNA reads TGTGCCACCAAGGACAGGGGGGTCCAGCCCCAGCATTTT. The complete variable domain, with remaining parts taken from reference TRBV19 and TRBJ1-5, reads DGGITQSPKYLFRKEGQNVTLSCEQNLNHDAMYWYRQDPGQGLRLIYYSQIVNDFQKGDIAEGYSVSREKKESFPLTVTSAQKNPTAFYLCATKDRGVQPQHFGDGTRLSIL.

This clonotype was seen repeatedly, ten times or more. V usage is TRBV5-6 and J usage is TRBJ2-1, with 9 bases that match TRBD2. This CDR3 has 16 amino acids. Germline CDR1 SGHDT, CDR2 YYEEEE. V dropped 4 bases and J dropped 5; count of bases not matched to a gene: 10. This chain's CDR3 is CASSLLGASGNNEQFF. CDR3 sequence (DNA): TGTGCCAGCAGCCTGCTGGGGGCTAGCGGGAACAATGAGCAGTTCTTC.

A word on this clonotype: A much larger clone lies a single base off, so this may be a read error. This chain links TRBV5-1 with TRBJ2-2; TRBD2 matches at 14 bases. Germline assignment: CDR1 SGHRS and CDR2 YFSETQ. The CDR3 has 18 amino acids. CDR3 in DNA: TGCGCCAGCAGCGTAGGACTAGCGGGAGGATTGAACACCGGGGAGCCGTTTTTT. Translating gives CASSVGLAGGLNTGEPFF.

Many counts were recorded for this clonotype. The CDR3 bases are TGTGCCAGCACGGAGGGGGCTCCTCAGGGTGAGCAGTTCTTC. Protein product: CASTEGAPQGEQFF. This chain joins TRBV12-3 or TRBV12-4 and TRBJ2-1; D is perhaps TRBD1 (7 bases). The CDR3 is 14 residues long. Trimming stripped 7 bases from V and 9 bases from J, with 19 bases between.

This clonotype was detected many times. The chain employs TRBV7-2 and TRBJ2-1; 16 nucleotides match TRBD2. The CDR3 spans 15 residues. CDR1 and CDR2 from the germline V gene are SGHTA and FQGNSA. The V segment lost 3 bases and the J segment 10 bases; nucleotides outside the gene matches: 3. The CDR3, as DNA: TGTGCCAGCAGCTTGGGACTAGCGGGGGGGGGGGAGCAGTTCTTC. Protein product: CASSLGLAGGGEQFF.

To note about this clonotype: A read error is possible here, since a much larger clone lies one base away. The chain combines TRBV14 with TRBJ2-5; D tentatively fits TRBD1 or TRBD2 (5 bases each). The CDR3 contains 14 residues. From germline, CDR1 is SGHDN and CDR2 FVKESK. DNA for the CDR3: TGTGCCGGCAGCCAGCTGGGCAGGGACGGGATCCAGTACTTC. It specifies CAGSQLGRDGIQYF.

For this clonotype: A much larger clone is a single base away; this may be a read error. The rearrangement links TRBV3-1 to TRBJ1-2, with D uncertain. The CDR3 runs to 13 residues. CDR1 and CDR2 (germline): LGHDT, YNNKEL (reference sequence). CDR3 residues: CASSRQDYYGCTF. In nucleotides, the CDR3 is TGTGCCAGCAGCCGCCAGGACTACTATGGCTGCACCTTC.

About this clonotype itself: Being one base from a much bigger clone, this may be a read error. This chain uses TRBV2 with TRBJ1-3; D gene unclear. The CDR3 has 16 amino acids. V was cut by 4 bases and J by 0 bases, with 13 bases left in between. Germline values: CDR1 SNHLY, CDR2 FYNNEI. CDR3 bases: TGTGCCAGCAGTGGAGTGGACGGAATCTCTGGAAACACCATATATTTT. Encoded protein: CASSGVDGISGNTIYF. The variable domain in full, with the rest retrieved from reference TRBV2 and TRBJ1-3, is EPEVTQTPSHQVTQMGQEVILRCVPISNHLYFYWYRQILGQKVEFLVSFYNNEISEKSEIFDDQFSVERPDGSNFTLKIRSTKLEDSAMYFCASSGVDGISGNTIYFGEGSWLTVV.